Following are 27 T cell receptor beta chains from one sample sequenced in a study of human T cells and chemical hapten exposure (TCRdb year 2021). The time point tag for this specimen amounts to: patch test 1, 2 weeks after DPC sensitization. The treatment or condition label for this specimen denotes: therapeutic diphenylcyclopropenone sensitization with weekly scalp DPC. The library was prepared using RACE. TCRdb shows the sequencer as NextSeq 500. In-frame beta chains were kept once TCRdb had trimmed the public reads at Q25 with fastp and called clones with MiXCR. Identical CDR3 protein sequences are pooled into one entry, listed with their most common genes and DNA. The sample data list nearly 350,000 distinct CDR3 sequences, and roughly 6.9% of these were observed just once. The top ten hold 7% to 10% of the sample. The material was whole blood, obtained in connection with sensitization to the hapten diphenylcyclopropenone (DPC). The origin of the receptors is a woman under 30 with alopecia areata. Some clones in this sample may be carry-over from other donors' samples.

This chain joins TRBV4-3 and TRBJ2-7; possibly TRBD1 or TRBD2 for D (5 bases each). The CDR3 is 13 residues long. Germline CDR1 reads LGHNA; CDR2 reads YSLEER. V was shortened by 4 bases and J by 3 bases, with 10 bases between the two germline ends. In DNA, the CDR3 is TGCGCCAGCAGCCGGGACGGTTACTACGAGCAGTACTTC. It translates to CASSRDGYYEQYF.

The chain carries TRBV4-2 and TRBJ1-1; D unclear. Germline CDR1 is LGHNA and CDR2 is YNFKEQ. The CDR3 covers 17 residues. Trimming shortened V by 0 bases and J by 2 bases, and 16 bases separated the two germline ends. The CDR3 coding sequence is TGTGCCAGCAGCCAAGATAGAGTGACCGGCACCAACACTGAAGCTTTCTTT. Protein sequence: CASSQDRVTGTNTEAFF.

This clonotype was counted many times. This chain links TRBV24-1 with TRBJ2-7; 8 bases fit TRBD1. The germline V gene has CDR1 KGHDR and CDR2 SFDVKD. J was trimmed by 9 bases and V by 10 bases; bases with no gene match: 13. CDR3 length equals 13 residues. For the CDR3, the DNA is TGTGCCACGGAAGGACAGGGTGCTACCGGGCAGTACTTC. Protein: CATEGQGATGQYF.

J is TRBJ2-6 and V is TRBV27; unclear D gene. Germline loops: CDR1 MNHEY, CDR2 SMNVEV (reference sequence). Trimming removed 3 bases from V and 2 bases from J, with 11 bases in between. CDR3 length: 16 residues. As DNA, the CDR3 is TGTGCCAGCAGTTTCGGCGGCACAACTGGGGCCAACGTCCTGACTTTC. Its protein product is CASSFGGTTGANVLTF.

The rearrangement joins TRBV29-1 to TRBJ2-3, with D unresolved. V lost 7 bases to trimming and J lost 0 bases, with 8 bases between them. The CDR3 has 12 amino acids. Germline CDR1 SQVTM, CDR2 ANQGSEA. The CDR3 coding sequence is TGCAGCGCTAAAACTAGCACAGATACGCAGTATTTT. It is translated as CSAKTSTDTQYF.

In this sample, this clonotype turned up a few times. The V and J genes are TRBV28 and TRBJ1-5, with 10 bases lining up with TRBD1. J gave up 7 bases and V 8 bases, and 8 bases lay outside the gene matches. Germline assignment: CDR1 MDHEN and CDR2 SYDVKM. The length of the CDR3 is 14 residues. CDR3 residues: CASQGDRGRQPQHF. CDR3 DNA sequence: TGTGCCAGCCAGGGGGACAGGGGACGACAGCCCCAGCATTTT.

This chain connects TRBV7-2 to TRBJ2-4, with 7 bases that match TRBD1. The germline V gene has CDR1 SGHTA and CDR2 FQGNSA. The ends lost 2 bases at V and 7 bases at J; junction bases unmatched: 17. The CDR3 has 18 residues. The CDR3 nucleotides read TGTGCCAGCAGCTTATACTCAGACCGGGACAGCCGAGGGAACATTCAGTACTTC. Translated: CASSLYSDRDSRGNIQYF.

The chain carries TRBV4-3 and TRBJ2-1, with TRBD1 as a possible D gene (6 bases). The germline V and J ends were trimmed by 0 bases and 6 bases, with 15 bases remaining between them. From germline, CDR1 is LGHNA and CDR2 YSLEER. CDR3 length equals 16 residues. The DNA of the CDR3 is TGCGCCAGCAGCCAAGAACAGGGAGCGGTTGGCAATGAGCAGTTCTTC. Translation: CASSQEQGAVGNEQFF.

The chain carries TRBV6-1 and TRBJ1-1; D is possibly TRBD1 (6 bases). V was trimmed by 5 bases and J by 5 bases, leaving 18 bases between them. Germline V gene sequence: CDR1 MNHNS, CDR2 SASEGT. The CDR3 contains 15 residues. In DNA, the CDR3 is TGTGCCAGCAGTTCTAATACAGGGATTTTGACTGAAGCTTTCTTT. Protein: CASSSNTGILTEAFF.

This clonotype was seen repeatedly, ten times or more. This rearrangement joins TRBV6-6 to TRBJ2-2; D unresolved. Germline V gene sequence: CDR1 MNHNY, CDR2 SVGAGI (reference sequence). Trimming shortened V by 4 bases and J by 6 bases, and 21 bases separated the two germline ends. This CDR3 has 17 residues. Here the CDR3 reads CASSLDAADTWPGELFF. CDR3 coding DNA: TGTGCCAGCAGTTTGGATGCAGCCGACACATGGCCCGGGGAGCTGTTTTTT.

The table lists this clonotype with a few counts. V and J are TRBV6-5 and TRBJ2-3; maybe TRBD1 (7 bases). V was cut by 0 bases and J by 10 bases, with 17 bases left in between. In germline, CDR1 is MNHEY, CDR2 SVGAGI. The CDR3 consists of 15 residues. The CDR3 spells CASSYSGGGLYAQYF. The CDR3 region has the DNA TGTGCCAGCAGTTACTCAGGAGGGGGCCTTTATGCGCAGTATTTT.

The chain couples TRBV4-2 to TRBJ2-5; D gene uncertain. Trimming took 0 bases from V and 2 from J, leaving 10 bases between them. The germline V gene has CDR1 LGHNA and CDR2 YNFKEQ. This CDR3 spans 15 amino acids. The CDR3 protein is CASSQDSAKQETQYF. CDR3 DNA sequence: TGTGCCAGCAGCCAAGATTCGGCTAAGCAAGAGACCCAGTACTTC.

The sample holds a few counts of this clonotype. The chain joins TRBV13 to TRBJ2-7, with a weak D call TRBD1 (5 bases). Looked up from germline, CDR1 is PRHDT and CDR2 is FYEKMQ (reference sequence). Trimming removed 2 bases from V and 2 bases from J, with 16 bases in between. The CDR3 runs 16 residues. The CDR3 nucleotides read TGTGCCAGCAGCTTAACGAATCGGGCCAGGGCCTACGAGCAGTACTTC. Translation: CASSLTNRARAYEQYF.

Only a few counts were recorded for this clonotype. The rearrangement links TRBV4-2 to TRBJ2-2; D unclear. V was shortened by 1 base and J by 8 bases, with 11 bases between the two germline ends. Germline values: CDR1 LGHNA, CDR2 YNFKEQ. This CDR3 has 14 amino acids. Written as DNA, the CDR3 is TGTGCCAGCAGCCAAGGAAGTGGGAAGGGGGAGCTGTTTTTT. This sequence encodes CASSQGSGKGELFF.

The CDR3 DNA reads TGTGCCAGCGCCTACCCTTGGGAAGCCGGGGAGCTGTTTTTT. Its translation: CASAYPWEAGELFF. The chain joins TRBV12-3 or TRBV12-4 to TRBJ2-2; D gene unclear. CDR3 length equals 14 residues. Trimming cost V 8 bases and J 6 bases, with 16 bases left between them.

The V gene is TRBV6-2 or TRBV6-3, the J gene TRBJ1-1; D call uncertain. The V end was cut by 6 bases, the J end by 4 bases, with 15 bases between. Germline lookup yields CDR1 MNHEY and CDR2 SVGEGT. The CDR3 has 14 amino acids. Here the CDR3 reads CASSGSARGTEAFF. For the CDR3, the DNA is TGTGCCAGCAGCGGAAGCGCTCGAGGCACTGAAGCTTTCTTT.

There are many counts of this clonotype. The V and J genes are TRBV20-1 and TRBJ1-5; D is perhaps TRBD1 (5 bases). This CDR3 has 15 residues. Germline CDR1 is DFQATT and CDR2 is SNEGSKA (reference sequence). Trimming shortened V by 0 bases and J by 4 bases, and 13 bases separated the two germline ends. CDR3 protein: CSARERGGLNQPQHF. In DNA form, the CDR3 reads TGCAGTGCTAGAGAACGGGGCGGATTAAATCAGCCCCAGCATTTT.

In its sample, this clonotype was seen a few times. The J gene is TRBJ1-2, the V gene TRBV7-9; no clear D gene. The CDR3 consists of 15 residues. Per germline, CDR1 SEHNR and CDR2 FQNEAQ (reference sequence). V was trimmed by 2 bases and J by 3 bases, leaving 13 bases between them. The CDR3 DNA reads TGTGCCAGCAGCTTAAGTAAGGAGATAGACTATGGCTACACCTTC. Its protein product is CASSLSKEIDYGYTF.

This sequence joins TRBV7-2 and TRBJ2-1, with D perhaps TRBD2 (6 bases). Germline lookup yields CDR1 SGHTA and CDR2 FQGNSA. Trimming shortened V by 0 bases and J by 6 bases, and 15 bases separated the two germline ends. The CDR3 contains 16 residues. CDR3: CASSLATGVVGNEQFF. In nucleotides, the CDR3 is TGTGCCAGCAGCTTAGCGACGGGGGTAGTGGGCAATGAGCAGTTCTTC.

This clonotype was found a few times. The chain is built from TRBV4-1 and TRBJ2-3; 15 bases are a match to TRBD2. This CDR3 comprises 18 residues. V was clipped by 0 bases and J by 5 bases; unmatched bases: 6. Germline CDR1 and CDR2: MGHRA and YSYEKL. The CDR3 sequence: CASSQEGTSGGPRDTQYF. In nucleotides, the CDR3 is TGCGCCAGCAGCCAAGAGGGGACTAGCGGGGGGCCGAGAGATACGCAGTATTTT.

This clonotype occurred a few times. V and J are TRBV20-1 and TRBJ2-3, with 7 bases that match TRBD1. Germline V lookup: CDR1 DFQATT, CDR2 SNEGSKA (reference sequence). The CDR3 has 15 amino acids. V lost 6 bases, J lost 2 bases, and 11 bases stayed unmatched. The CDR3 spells CSATESDRITDTQYF. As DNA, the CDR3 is TGCAGTGCCACCGAATCGGACAGGATCACAGATACGCAGTATTTT.

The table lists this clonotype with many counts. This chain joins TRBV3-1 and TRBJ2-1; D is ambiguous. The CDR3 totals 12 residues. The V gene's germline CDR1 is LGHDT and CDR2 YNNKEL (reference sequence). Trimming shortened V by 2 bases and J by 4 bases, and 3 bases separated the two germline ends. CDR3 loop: CASSQFYNEQFF. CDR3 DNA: TGTGCCAGCAGCCAATTTTACAATGAGCAGTTCTTC.

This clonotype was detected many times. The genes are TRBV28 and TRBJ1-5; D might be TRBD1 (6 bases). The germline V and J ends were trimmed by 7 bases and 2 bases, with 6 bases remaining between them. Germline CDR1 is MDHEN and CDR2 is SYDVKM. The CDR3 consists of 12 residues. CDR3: CASKGGNQPQHF. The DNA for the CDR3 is TGTGCCAGCAAGGGGGGCAATCAGCCCCAGCATTTT.

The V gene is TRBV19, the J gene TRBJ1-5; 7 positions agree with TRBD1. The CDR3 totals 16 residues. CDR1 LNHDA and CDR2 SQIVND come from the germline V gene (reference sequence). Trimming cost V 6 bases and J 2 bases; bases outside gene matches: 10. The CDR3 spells CASSPYRGSGNQPQHF. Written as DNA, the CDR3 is TGTGCCAGTAGCCCCTACAGGGGATCGGGCAATCAGCCCCAGCATTTT. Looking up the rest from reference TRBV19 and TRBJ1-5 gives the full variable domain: DGGITQSPKYLFRKEGQNVTLSCEQNLNHDAMYWYRQDPGQGLRLIYYSQIVNDFQKGDIAEGYSVSREKKESFPLTVTSAQKNPTAFYLCASSPYRGSGNQPQHFGDGTRLSIL.

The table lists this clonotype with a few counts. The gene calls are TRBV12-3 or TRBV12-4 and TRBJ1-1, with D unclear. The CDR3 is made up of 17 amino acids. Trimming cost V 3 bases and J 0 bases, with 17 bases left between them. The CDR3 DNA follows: TGTGCCAGCAGTTTTGGACTTGGGGAGGGCCTGAACACTGAAGCTTTCTTT. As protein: CASSFGLGEGLNTEAFF.

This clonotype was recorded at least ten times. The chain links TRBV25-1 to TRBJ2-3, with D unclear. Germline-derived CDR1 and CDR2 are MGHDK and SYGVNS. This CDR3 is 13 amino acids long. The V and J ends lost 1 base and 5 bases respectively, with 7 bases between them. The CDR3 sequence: CASSESAGDTQYF. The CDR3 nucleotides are TGTGCCAGCAGTGAATCGGCAGGAGATACGCAGTATTTT.

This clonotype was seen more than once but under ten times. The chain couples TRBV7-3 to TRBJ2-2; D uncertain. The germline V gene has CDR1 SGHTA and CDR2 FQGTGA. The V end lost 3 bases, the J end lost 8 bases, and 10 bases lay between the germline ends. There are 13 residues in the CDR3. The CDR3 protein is CASSFQKRGELFF. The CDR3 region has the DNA TGTGCCAGCAGCTTCCAGAAAAGGGGGGAGCTGTTTTTT.